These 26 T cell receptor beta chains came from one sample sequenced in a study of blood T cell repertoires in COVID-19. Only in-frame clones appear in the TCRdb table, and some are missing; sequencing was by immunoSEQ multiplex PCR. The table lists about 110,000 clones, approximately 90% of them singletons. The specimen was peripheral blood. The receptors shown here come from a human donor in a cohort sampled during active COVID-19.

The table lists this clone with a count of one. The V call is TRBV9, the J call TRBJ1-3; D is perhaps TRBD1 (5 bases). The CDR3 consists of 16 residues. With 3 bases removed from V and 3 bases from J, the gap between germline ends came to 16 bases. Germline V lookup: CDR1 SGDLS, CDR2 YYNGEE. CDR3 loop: CASSATLLGGGNTIYF. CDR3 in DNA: TGTGCCAGCAGCGCAACACTACTGGGGGGTGGAAACACCATATATTTT.

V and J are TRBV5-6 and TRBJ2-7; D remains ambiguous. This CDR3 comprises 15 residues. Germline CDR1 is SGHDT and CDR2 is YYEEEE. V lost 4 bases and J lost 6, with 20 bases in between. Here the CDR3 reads CASSPLDTPVGEQYF. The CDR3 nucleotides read TGTGCCAGCAGCCCGCTTGACACCCCTGTTGGCGAGCAGTACTTC.

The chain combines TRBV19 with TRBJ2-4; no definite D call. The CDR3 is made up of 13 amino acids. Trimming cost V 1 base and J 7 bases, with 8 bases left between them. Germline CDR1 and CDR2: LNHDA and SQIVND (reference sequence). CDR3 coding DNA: TGTGCCAGTAGTATAGGCGATTTGAACATTCAGTACTTC. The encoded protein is CASSIGDLNIQYF.

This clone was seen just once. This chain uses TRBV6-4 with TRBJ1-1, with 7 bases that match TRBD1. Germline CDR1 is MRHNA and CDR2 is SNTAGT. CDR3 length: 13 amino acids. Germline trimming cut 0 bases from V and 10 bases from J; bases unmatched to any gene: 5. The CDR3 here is CASSDSRQGVAFF. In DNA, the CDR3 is TGTGCCAGCAGTGACTCGAGACAGGGCGTAGCTTTCTTT.

The CDR3 DNA reads TGTGCCAGCAGCTTGGGACAGGGATCCCACTGGATCAACTATGGCTACACCTTC. As protein: CASSLGQGSHWINYGYTF. The gene calls are TRBV5-4 and TRBJ1-2; 7 positions match TRBD1. Germline CDR1 is SGHNT and CDR2 is YYREEE (reference sequence). Unmatched junction bases numbered 13, after V lost 0 bases and J lost 2 bases. The CDR3 is made up of 18 amino acids.

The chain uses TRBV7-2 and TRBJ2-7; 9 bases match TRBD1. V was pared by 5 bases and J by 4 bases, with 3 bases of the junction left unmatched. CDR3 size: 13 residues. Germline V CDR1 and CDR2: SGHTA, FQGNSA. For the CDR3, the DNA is TGTGCCAGCAGCGCCGACAGGGGGTACGAGCAGTACTTC. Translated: CASSADRGYEQYF.

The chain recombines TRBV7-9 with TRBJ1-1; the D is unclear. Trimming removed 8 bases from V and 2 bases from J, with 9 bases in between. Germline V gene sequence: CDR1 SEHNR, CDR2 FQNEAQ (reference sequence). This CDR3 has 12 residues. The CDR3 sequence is CASGRGNTEAFF. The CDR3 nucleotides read TGTGCCAGCGGCCGGGGAAACACTGAAGCTTTCTTT.

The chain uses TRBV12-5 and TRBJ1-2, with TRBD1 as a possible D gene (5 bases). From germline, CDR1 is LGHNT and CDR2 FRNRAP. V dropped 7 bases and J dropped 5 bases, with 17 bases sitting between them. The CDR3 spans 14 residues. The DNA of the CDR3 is TGTGCTAGTGCTTCCGGGGGTGCCCTGTATGGCTACACCTTC. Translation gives CASASGGALYGYTF. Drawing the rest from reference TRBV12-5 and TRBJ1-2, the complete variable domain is DARVTQTPRHKVTEMGQEVTMRCQPILGHNTVFWYRQTMMQGLELLAYFRNRAPLDDSGMPKDRFSAEMPDATLATLKIQPSEPRDSAVYFCASASGGALYGYTFGSGTRLTVV.

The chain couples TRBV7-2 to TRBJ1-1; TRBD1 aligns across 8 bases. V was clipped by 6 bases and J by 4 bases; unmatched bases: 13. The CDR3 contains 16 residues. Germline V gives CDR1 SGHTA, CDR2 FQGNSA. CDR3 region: CASRRQGPQTGTEAFF. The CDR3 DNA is TGTGCCAGCAGACGACAGGGGCCTCAGACGGGCACTGAAGCTTTCTTT.

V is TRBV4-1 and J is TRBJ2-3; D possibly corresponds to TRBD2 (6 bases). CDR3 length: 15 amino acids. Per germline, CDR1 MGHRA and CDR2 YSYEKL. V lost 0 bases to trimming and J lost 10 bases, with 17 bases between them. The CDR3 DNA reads TGCGCCAGCAGCCAAGATCCCCCCAATAGGGAGGCGCAGTATTTT. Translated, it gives CASSQDPPNREAQYF.

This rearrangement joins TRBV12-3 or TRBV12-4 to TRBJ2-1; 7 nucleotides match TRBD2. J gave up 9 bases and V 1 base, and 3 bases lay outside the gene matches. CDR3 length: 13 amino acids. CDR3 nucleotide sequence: TGTGCCAGCAGTTTAGGTGGGAGGGGTGAGCAGTTCTTC. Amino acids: CASSLGGRGEQFF.

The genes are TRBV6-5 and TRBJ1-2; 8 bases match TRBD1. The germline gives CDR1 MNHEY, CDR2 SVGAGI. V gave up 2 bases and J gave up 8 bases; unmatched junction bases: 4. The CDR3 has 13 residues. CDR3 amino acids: CASSYGTGRGYTF. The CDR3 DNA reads TGTGCCAGCAGTTACGGGACAGGTCGGGGCTACACCTTC.

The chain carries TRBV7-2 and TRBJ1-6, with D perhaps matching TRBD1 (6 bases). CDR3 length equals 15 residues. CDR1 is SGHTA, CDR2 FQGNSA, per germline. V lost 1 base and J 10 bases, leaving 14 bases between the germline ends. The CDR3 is CASSLGQGYRSPLHF. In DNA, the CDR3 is TGTGCCAGCAGCTTAGGGCAGGGGTATAGATCACCCCTCCACTTT. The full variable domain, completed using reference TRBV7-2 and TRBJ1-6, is GAGVSQSPSNKVTEKGKDVELRCDPISGHTALYWYRQSLGQGLEFLIYFQGNSAPDKSGLPSDRFSAERTGGSVSTLTIQRTQQEDSAVYLCASSLGQGYRSPLHFGNGTRLTVT.

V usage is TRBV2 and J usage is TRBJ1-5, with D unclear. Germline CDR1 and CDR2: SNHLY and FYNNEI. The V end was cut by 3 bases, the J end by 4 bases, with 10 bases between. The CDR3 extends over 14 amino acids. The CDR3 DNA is TGTGCCAGCAGTGACAGCCAGAGGAATCAGCCCCAGCATTTT. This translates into CASSDSQRNQPQHF.

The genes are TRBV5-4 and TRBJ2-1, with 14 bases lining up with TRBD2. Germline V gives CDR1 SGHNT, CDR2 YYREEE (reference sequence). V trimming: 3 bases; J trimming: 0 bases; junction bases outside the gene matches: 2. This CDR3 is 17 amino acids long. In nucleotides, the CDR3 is TGTGCCAGCAGCTCCGGGACTAGCGGGAGCTCCTACAATGAGCAGTTCTTC. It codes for CASSSGTSGSSYNEQFF.

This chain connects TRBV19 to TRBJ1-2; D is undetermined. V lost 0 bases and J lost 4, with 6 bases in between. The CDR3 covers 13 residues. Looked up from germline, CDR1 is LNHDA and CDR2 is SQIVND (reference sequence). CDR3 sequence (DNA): TGTGCCAGTAGTATAGATGCCAGCTATGGCTACACCTTC. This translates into CASSIDASYGYTF.

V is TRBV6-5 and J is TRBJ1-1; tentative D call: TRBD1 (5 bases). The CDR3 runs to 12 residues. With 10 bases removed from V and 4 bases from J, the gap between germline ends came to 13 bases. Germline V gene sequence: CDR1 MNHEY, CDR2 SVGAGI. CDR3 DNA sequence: TGTGCCACTCGACGGGGGAGCACTGAAGCTTTCTTT. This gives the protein CATRRGSTEAFF.

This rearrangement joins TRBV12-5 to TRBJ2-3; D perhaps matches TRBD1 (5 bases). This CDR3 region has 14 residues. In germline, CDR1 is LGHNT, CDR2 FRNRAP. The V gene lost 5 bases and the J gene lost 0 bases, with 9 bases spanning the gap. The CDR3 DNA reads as TGTGCTAGTGGTCTAGGGGTTAGCACAGATACGCAGTATTTT. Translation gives CASGLGVSTDTQYF.

The CDR3 sequence: CASSPRDRDGDGYTF. As DNA, the CDR3 is TGTGCCAGTAGTCCACGGGACAGGGACGGCGATGGCTACACCTTC. The chain recombines TRBV19 with TRBJ1-2; 9 nucleotides match TRBD1. The J segment lost 6 bases and the V segment lost 5 bases, leaving 10 bases of the junction unmatched. The CDR3 length is 15 residues. The germline CDR1 and CDR2 sequences are LNHDA and SQIVND (reference sequence).

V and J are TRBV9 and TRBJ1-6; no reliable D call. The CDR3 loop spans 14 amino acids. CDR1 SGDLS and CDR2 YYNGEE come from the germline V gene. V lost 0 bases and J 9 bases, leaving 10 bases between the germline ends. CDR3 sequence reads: CASSVGGSGSPLHF. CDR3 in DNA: TGTGCCAGCAGCGTAGGAGGTAGTGGTTCACCCCTCCACTTT. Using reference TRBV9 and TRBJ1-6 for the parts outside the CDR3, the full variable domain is DSGVTQTPKHLITATGQRVTLRCSPRSGDLSVYWYQQSLDQGLQFLIQYYNGEERAKGNILERFSAQQFPDLHSELNLSSLELGDSALYFCASSVGGSGSPLHFGNGTRLTVT.

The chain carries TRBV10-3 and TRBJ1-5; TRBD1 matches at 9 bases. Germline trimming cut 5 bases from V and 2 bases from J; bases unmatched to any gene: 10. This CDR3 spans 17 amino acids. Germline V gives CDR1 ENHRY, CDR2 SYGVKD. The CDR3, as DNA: TGTGCCATCAGTCCCGGGACAGGGATTTTTGGCAATCAGCCCCAGCATTTT. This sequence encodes CAISPGTGIFGNQPQHF.

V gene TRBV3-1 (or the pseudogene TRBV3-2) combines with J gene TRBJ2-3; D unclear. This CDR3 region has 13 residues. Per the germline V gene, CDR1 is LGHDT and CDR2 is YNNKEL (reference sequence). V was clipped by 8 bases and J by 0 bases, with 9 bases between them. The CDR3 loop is CASRPASTDTQYF. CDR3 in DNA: TGTGCCAGCCGTCCCGCGAGCACAGATACGCAGTATTTT.

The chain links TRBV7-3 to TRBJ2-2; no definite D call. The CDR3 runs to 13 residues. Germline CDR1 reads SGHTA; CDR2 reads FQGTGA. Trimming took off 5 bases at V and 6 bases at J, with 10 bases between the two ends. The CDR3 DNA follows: TGTGCCAGCAGCCCCACCTGGCCCGGGGAGCTGTTTTTT. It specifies CASSPTWPGELFF.

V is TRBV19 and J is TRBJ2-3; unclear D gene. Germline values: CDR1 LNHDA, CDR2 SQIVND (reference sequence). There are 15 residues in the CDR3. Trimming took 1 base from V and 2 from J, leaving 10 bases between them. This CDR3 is CASSIVAEVTDTQYF. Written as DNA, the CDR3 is TGTGCCAGTAGTATAGTTGCAGAAGTCACAGATACGCAGTATTTT.

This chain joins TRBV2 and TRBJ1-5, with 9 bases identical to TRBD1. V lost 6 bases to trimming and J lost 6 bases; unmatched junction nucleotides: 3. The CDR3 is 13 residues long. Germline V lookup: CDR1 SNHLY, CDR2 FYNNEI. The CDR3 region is CASRTGGGQPQHF. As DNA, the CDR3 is TGTGCCAGCAGAACAGGGGGCGGTCAGCCCCAGCATTTT.

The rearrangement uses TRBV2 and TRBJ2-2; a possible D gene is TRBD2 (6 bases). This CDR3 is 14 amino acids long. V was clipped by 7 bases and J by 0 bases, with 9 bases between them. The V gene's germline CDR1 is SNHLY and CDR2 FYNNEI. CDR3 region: CASTGDSNTGELFF. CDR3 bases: TGTGCCAGCACCGGGGACTCGAACACCGGGGAGCTGTTTTTT.